The entry below gives a single T cell receptor (beta chain) sequence along with its context. After removal of 3 bases from V and 8 bases from J, the junction contained 14 bases not matched to a gene. Germline V gene data show CDR1 as LNHDA and CDR2 as SQIVND (reference sequence). This CDR3 region has 18 residues. This sample is part of a study of blood T cell repertoires in COVID-19. Background on the study: Donors in the United States, Italy and Spain gave samples during acute or convalescent COVID-19. From T cells, B-cell-depleted T cells, or PBMCs came the material, which was cDNA or gDNA.

The data were produced by immunoSEQ multiplex PCR, yet TCRdb's version contains in-frame clones alone and is incomplete. The sample records some 250,000 clones, roughly 80% being singletons. The chain has TRBV19 and TRBJ2-1, with 12 bases identical to TRBD2. Sequencing input: peripheral blood. The source is a woman older than 75 with acute or convalescent COVID-19. The CDR3 DNA reads TGTGCCAGTAGTATCGACCCCATATCTAGCGGGAGGGTCTATGAGCAGTTCTTC. It specifies CASSIDPISSGRVYEQFF.